The 10 T cell receptor beta chains in this list originate from one sample, sequenced in a study of immune evolution from preneoplasia to lung adenocarcinoma. Method: immunoSEQ multiplex PCR; TCRdb's copy keeps in-frame clones and lacks some. This sample yields tens of thousands of clones, of which 65% to 75% are seen a single time; under 7% belongs to the top ten. Sample: FFPE invasive lung adenocarcinoma tissue. Receptors originate from a person between 60 and 70 years old with invasive lung adenocarcinoma. Some clones in this sample may be carry-over from other donors' samples.

The chain carries TRBV5-1 and TRBJ2-2, with D perhaps matching TRBD1 (6 bases). Germline assignment: CDR1 SGHRS and CDR2 YFSETQ. V lost 7 bases, J lost 7 bases, and 14 bases lay in between. The CDR3 consists of 13 residues. The CDR3 sequence: CASRDILLGELFF. In DNA, the CDR3 is TGCGCCAGCCGGGACATCCTCCTCGGGGAGCTGTTTTTT.

This chain joins TRBV29-1 and TRBJ2-7, with D hard to call. The CDR3 spans 11 residues. Germline lookup yields CDR1 SQVTM and CDR2 ANQGSEA. Trimming stripped 3 bases from V and 9 bases from J, with 12 bases between. The CDR3 sequence is CSVEKGRAQYF. Here the CDR3 DNA reads TGCAGCGTTGAGAAGGGCCGAGCGCAGTACTTC.

This clone was recorded a few times. The chain links TRBV5-1 to TRBJ2-1, with TRBD1 identical over 9 bases. With 4 bases clipped from V and 10 bases from J, the junction kept 6 bases outside the gene matches. The CDR3 covers 13 residues. The germline gives CDR1 SGHRS, CDR2 YFSETQ. CDR3 DNA: TGCGCCAGCAGCGCCTCAGGGACAGGGGAGCAGTTCTTC. It is translated as CASSASGTGEQFF.

The gene calls are TRBV7-2 and TRBJ2-5; D not resolved. CDR3 size: 13 residues. The germline V and J ends were trimmed by 2 bases and 1 base, with 5 bases remaining between them. The germline gives CDR1 SGHTA, CDR2 FQGNSA. The CDR3 reads CASSLHFQETQYF. Here the CDR3 DNA reads TGTGCCAGCAGCTTACACTTCCAAGAGACCCAGTACTTC.

Only one count was recorded for this clone. The chain joins TRBV5-4 to TRBJ2-5; 10 positions match TRBD1. The V gene end was trimmed by 3 bases and the J gene end by 4 bases; junction bases not matched to a gene: 12. The CDR3 loop spans 17 amino acids. Germline-derived CDR1 and CDR2 are SGHNT and YYREEE (reference sequence). The CDR3 nucleotides are TGTGCCAGCAGCTGGGGGACAGGGGTTCCCTCAAGAGAGACCCAGTACTTC. This codes for CASSWGTGVPSRETQYF.

This chain links TRBV11-2 with TRBJ2-1; 8 bases line up with TRBD1. Unmatched junction bases numbered 4, after V lost 8 bases and J lost 4 bases. CDR1 is SGHAT and CDR2 is FQNNGV in the germline V gene. The CDR3 extends over 13 amino acids. DNA for the CDR3: TGTGCCAGCCGACAGGGGAATTACAATGAGCAGTTCTTC. This encodes CASRQGNYNEQFF. Based on the CDR3 plus reference TRBV11-2 and TRBJ2-1, the full variable domain is EAGVAQSPRYKIIEKRQSVAFWCNPISGHATLYWYQQILGQGPKLLIQFQNNGVVDDSQLPKDRFSAERLKGVDSTLKIQPAKLEDSAVYLCASRQGNYNEQFFGPGTRLTVL.

This clone was recorded only once. The V and J genes are TRBV6-1 and TRBJ1-2; no reliable D call. Trimming shortened V by 11 bases and J by 5 bases, and 18 bases separated the two germline ends. CDR1 and CDR2 from the germline V gene are MNHNS and SASEGT. This CDR3 comprises 13 residues. CDR3 region: CACRVPGFYGYTF. CDR3 DNA: TGTGCCTGTCGAGTTCCGGGCTTTTATGGCTACACCTTC.

This clone has a handful of counts. V is TRBV15 and J is TRBJ1-1, with 7 bases lining up with TRBD1. V lost 3 bases and J lost 1; bases outside the gene matches: 2. Germline CDR1 LNHNV, CDR2 YYDKDF (reference sequence). The CDR3 totals 14 residues. The CDR3 coding sequence is TGTGCCACCAGCAGGGGACAGAGGAACACTGAAGCTTTCTTT. Encoded protein: CATSRGQRNTEAFF. Combining the CDR3 with reference TRBV15 and TRBJ1-1 gives the whole variable domain DAMVIQNPRYQVTQFGKPVTLSCSQTLNHNVMYWYQQKSSQAPKLLFHYYDKDFNNEADTPDNFQSRRPNTSFCFLDIRSPGLGDTAMYLCATSRGQRNTEAFFGQGTRLTVV.

The chain joins TRBV30 to TRBJ2-1; 9 bases are a match to TRBD1. After removal of 5 bases from V and 2 bases from J, the junction contained 10 bases not matched to a gene. The germline V gene has CDR1 GTSNPN and CDR2 SVGIG (reference sequence). The length of the CDR3 is 16 residues. The CDR3 is CAWALPRDRAYNEQFF. The CDR3 DNA reads as TGTGCCTGGGCCCTTCCCCGGGACAGGGCCTACAATGAGCAGTTCTTC.

The V and J genes are TRBV19 and TRBJ2-5; D is perhaps TRBD1 (6 bases). The germline CDR1 and CDR2 sequences are LNHDA and SQIVND (reference sequence). The CDR3 loop spans 15 amino acids. V was cut by 0 bases and J by 1 base, with 9 bases left in between. The CDR3 nucleotides read TGTGCCAGTAGTATAGATCGGGACACCCAAGAGACCCAGTACTTC. Translation gives CASSIDRDTQETQYF. Using reference TRBV19 and TRBJ2-5 for the parts outside the CDR3, the full variable domain is DGGITQSPKYLFRKEGQNVTLSCEQNLNHDAMYWYRQDPGQGLRLIYYSQIVNDFQKGDIAEGYSVSREKKESFPLTVTSAQKNPTAFYLCASSIDRDTQETQYFGPGTRLLVL.